The 24 T cell receptor beta chains listed next were all sequenced from one sample in a study of PD-1 blockade in classical Hodgkin lymphoma. Time point in this sample: cycle 4 day 1 (C4D1), after 6 weeks of nivolumab. Each of the patients experienced relapse following autologous stem cell transplantation, and their brentuximab vedotin exposure differed. Produced via immunoSEQ multiplex PCR; TCRdb's table is partial and in-frame only. The sample consists of tens of thousands of clones, 87% of them appearing once. The sample in question was peripheral blood mononuclear cells (PBMCs), obtained before the fourth cycle of nivolumab. The receptors stem from a human donor with classical Hodgkin lymphoma.

This chain uses TRBV5-1 with TRBJ2-4, with D possibly matching TRBD2 (7 bases). The CDR3 is 20 residues long. CDR1 and CDR2 (germline): SGHRS, YFSETQ. Trimming took off 4 bases at V and 3 bases at J, with 29 bases between the two ends. For the CDR3, the DNA is TGCGCCAGCAGCGATGGATTGGGAGGGCGGGGGCAGCTAGTCAAAAACATTCAGTACTTC. This translates into CASSDGLGGRGQLVKNIQYF.

The V gene is TRBV29-1, the J gene TRBJ2-3; 8 bases fit TRBD2. Germline assignment: CDR1 SQVTM and CDR2 ANQGSEA. Trimming took 4 bases from V and 1 from J; bases not matched to a gene: 7. CDR3 length: 15 residues. The CDR3 DNA is TGCAGCGTTGCGGGGGGGAACATTGGCACAGATACGCAGTATTTT. Translated: CSVAGGNIGTDTQYF.

The rearrangement links TRBV5-1 to TRBJ2-1; 9 nucleotides line up with TRBD2. V was clipped by 0 bases and J by 9 bases; unmatched bases: 13. The CDR3 spans 17 residues. The germline V gene has CDR1 SGHRS and CDR2 YFSETQ. CDR3 in amino acids: CASSLGAGIAGGSEQFF. The CDR3 bases are TGCGCCAGCAGCTTGGGAGCTGGGATTGCGGGGGGGAGTGAGCAGTTCTTC.

The rearrangement joins TRBV30 to TRBJ2-2, with TRBD2 matching over 11 bases. This CDR3 has 14 residues. Germline values: CDR1 GTSNPN, CDR2 SVGIG (reference sequence). Unmatched junction bases numbered 1, after V lost 3 bases and J lost 4 bases. The CDR3 nucleotides read TGTGCCTGGAGGACTAGCGGGACCACCGGGGAGCTGTTTTTT. Its protein product is CAWRTSGTTGELFF.

The chain carries TRBV5-1 and TRBJ2-1, with D possibly being TRBD2 (6 bases). Trimming left V 4 bases short and J 14 bases short, with 16 bases between. Germline CDR1 and CDR2: SGHRS and YFSETQ. The CDR3 is 12 residues long. For the CDR3, the DNA is TGCGCCAGCAGCCGAGCGGGCGGGGAGGAGTTCTTC. Translation: CASSRAGGEEFF.

This clone was seen only once. The rearrangement joins TRBV7-3 to TRBJ1-6, with D hard to call. The CDR3 consists of 16 residues. V was pared by 4 bases and J by 7 bases, with 17 bases between. Germline V gene lookup returns CDR1 SGHTA and CDR2 FQGTGA. The DNA for the CDR3 is TGTGCCAGCAGCTCCGACGATGCCCTAGAGAATTCACCCCTCCACTTT. Translating gives CASSSDDALENSPLHF. Variable domain in full (rest from reference TRBV7-3 and TRBJ1-6): GAGVSQTPSNKVTEKGKYVELRCDPISGHTALYWYRQSLGQGPEFLIYFQGTGAADDSGLPNDRFFAVRPEGSVSTLKIQRTERGDSAVYLCASSSDDALENSPLHFGNGTRLTVT.

The chain has TRBV6-5 and TRBJ1-1; D gene uncertain. This CDR3 is built from 14 residues. The germline V gene has CDR1 MNHEY and CDR2 SVGAGI. V was trimmed by 6 bases and J by 1 base, leaving 12 bases between them. CDR3 in amino acids: CASSAPGRNTEAFF. The CDR3 DNA reads as TGTGCCAGCAGCGCTCCGGGGAGGAACACTGAAGCTTTCTTT.

Remarks on this clone: This sample includes further DNA sequences coding for the same CDR3. DNA of the CDR3: TGCGCCAGCAGCCCGGACAGAAACTATGGCTACACCTTC. Translation: CASSPDRNYGYTF. The chain links TRBV5-1 to TRBJ1-2; D possibly corresponds to TRBD1 (6 bases). The CDR3 totals 13 residues. The V and J ends lost 4 bases and 2 bases respectively, with 9 bases between them. Germline V CDR1 and CDR2: SGHRS, YFSETQ. Full variable domain (remainder filled in from reference TRBV5-1 and TRBJ1-2): KAGVTQTPRYLIKTRGQQVTLSCSPISGHRSVSWYQQTPGQGLQFLFEYFSETQRNKGNFPGRFSGRQFSNSRSEMNVSTLELGDSALYLCASSPDRNYGYTFGSGTRLTVV.

This clone is deemed medium-sized (0.01 to 0.1%). The rearrangement uses TRBV28 and TRBJ2-1, with 13 bases lining up with TRBD2. Germline CDR1 is MDHEN and CDR2 is SYDVKM. V was clipped by 6 bases and J by 9 bases; unmatched bases: 11. The CDR3 length is 16 residues. As DNA, the CDR3 is TGTGCCAGCAGGACCATAACTAGCGGGGGGGCTGGTGAGCAGTTCTTC. As protein: CASRTITSGGAGEQFF. Full variable domain (missing parts from reference TRBV28 and TRBJ2-1): DVKVTQSSRYLVKRTGEKVFLECVQDMDHENMFWYRQDPGLGLRLIYFSYDVKMKEKGDIPEGYSVSREKKERFSLILESASTNQTSMYLCASRTITSGGAGEQFFGPGTRLTVL.

The V gene is TRBV5-1, the J gene TRBJ2-5, with 8 positions matching TRBD2. CDR1 is SGHRS and CDR2 is YFSETQ in the germline V gene. The CDR3 spans 16 residues. The V and J ends lost 4 bases and 2 bases, in that order; junction bases with no gene match: 10. As DNA, the CDR3 is TGCGCCAGCAGCCCTATTCCAATAGCGGGGCAAGAGACCCAGTACTTC. Translation gives CASSPIPIAGQETQYF.

The chain carries TRBV6-5 and TRBJ2-7, with 9 bases fitting TRBD1. Germline V gene sequence: CDR1 MNHEY, CDR2 SVGAGI. The CDR3 runs 16 residues. After removal of 2 bases from V and 0 bases from J, the junction contained 5 bases not matched to a gene. CDR3 sequence: CASSYLGTGSSYEQYF. CDR3 nucleotides: TGTGCCAGCAGTTACCTTGGGACAGGGAGCTCCTACGAGCAGTACTTC.

This chain connects TRBV12-2 to TRBJ2-5; the table's D call of TRBD1 was not tested on the DNA. TRBV12-2 counts as a pseudogene. There are 15 residues in the CDR3. CDR3 sequence: CASRLAFNREETQYF. CDR3 nucleotide sequence: TGTGCAAGTCGCTTAGCGTTCAACAGAGAAGAGACCCAGTACTTC.

This chain joins TRBV5-1 and TRBJ1-1; D is uncertain. Trimming removed 2 bases at V and 1 base at J, with 12 bases between. CDR1 is SGHRS, CDR2 YFSETQ, per germline. This CDR3 has 15 residues. In DNA, the CDR3 is TGCGCCAGCAGCTTAAATCCATTTCCGAACACTGAAGCTTTCTTT. It yields the protein CASSLNPFPNTEAFF.

The chain recombines TRBV10-3 with TRBJ1-5; D may be TRBD1 (5 bases). CDR1 and CDR2 (germline): ENHRY, SYGVKD. This CDR3 is 14 amino acids long. Trimming cost V 0 bases and J 6 bases, with 9 bases left between them. The chain's CDR3 is CAISESTDSQPQHF. The CDR3 DNA follows: TGTGCCATCAGTGAGTCAACAGACAGTCAGCCCCAGCATTTT.

The rearrangement uses TRBV9 and TRBJ1-1, with D perhaps matching TRBD1 (5 bases). Germline assignment: CDR1 SGDLS and CDR2 YYNGEE. This CDR3 comprises 13 residues. V shed 1 base and J shed 6 bases, with 10 bases lying between them. DNA for the CDR3: TGTGCCAGCAGCGTACGGGAGGGGCCTGAAGCTTTCTTT. It translates to CASSVREGPEAFF.

This chain joins TRBV6-5 and TRBJ1-1; weak D call: TRBD1 (5 bases). V lost 10 bases and J lost 9, with 15 bases in between. Germline values: CDR1 MNHEY, CDR2 SVGAGI. CDR3 size: 11 residues. CDR3 sequence: CATILGVKAFF. For the CDR3, the DNA is TGTGCCACCATTTTGGGGGTTAAAGCTTTCTTT.

There are a few counts of this clone. The DNA is omitted, as the CDR3 cannot be located on it reliably, and the CDR3 follows TCRdb's listing. The J gene is TRBJ1-1, the V gene TRBV21-1. TRBV21-1 is annotated as a pseudogene. Both ends counted, the CDR3 spans 12 residues. The CDR3 sequence: CASWGGGTEAFF.

The rearrangement uses TRBV6-5 and TRBJ1-1; 7 bases align to TRBD1. The germline gives CDR1 MNHEY, CDR2 SVGAGI. V lost 5 bases to trimming and J lost 0 bases; unmatched junction nucleotides: 3. The CDR3 is 14 amino acids. The CDR3 coding sequence is TGTGCCAGCAGTGTTGACAGGGTGAACACTGAAGCTTTCTTT. Translation gives CASSVDRVNTEAFF.

The chain has TRBV7-9 and TRBJ2-5; possibly TRBD2 for D (6 bases). The CDR3 sequence is 14 residues long. The germline V and J ends were trimmed by 3 bases and 4 bases, with 12 bases remaining between them. Germline V lookup: CDR1 SEHNR, CDR2 FQNEAQ (reference sequence). CDR3 in amino acids: CASSLDGGGETQYF. In DNA, the CDR3 is TGTGCCAGCAGCTTGGACGGGGGTGGAGAGACCCAGTACTTC.

The rearrangement uses TRBV11-3 and TRBJ2-7; TRBD1 agrees at 7 bases. Germline values: CDR1 SGHNT, CDR2 YENEEA. CDR3 length: 14 amino acids. The junction had 8 bases not matched to a gene; V was cut back by 5 bases and J by 4 bases. The CDR3 here is CASSKKGTEYEQYF. CDR3 DNA: TGTGCCAGCAGCAAAAAAGGGACAGAGTACGAGCAGTACTTC. The full variable domain, completed using reference TRBV11-3 and TRBJ2-7, is EAGVVQSPRYKIIEKKQPVAFWCNPISGHNTLYWYLQNLGQGPELLIRYENEEAVDDSQLPKDRFSAERLKGVDSTLKIQPAELGDSAVYLCASSKKGTEYEQYFGPGTRLTVT.

The CDR3 sequence is CASSVTGESGYTF. The CDR3 DNA reads as TGTGCCAGCAGTGTCACAGGGGAATCTGGCTACACCTTC. The chain is built from TRBV6-1 and TRBJ1-2, with 7 bases aligning to TRBD1. V was pared by 4 bases and J by 7 bases, with 6 bases of the junction left unmatched. The germline V gene has CDR1 MNHNS and CDR2 SASEGT. The CDR3 length is 13 residues.

The V and J genes are TRBV4-1 and TRBJ1-6, with a tentative D call TRBD1 (6 bases). Germline-derived CDR1 and CDR2 are MGHRA and YSYEKL. The CDR3 loop spans 15 amino acids. The ends were cut back, 3 bases at V and 11 bases at J, with 17 bases in the middle. CDR3 nucleotides: TGCGCCAGCAGCCAGGCAGCGACAGGCTGGCCACCCCTCCACTTT. It yields the protein CASSQAATGWPPLHF.

V usage is TRBV7-9 and J usage is TRBJ1-2; D perhaps matches TRBD1 (5 bases). The V gene lost 0 bases and the J gene lost 8 bases, with 13 bases spanning the gap. The germline gives CDR1 SEHNR, CDR2 FQNEAQ (reference sequence). This CDR3 is 14 amino acids long. This CDR3 reads CASSLAGREEGYTF. CDR3 DNA: TGTGCCAGCAGCTTAGCTGGCAGGGAGGAGGGCTACACCTTC.

The chain employs TRBV6-6 and TRBJ2-7; D possibly corresponds to TRBD1 (6 bases). CDR3 length equals 14 residues. The germline gives CDR1 MNHNY, CDR2 SVGAGI (reference sequence). The germline V and J ends were trimmed by 7 bases and 0 bases, with 13 bases remaining between them. The CDR3 bases are TGTGCCAGCAACCTAGGGGGAAACTCCTACGAGCAGTACTTC. Translating it yields CASNLGGNSYEQYF.